The present TCR beta chain was sequenced within a study of blood T cell repertoires in COVID-19. Overall study: Researchers got acute and convalescent COVID-19 samples from the United States, Italy and Spain. T cells, B-cell-depleted T cells, or PBMCs provided the cDNA or gDNA that served as material.

In the original processing: Estimation of nucleated cell counts relied on the amplification of reference gene primers. Repertoires were generated with immunoSEQ multiplex PCR, while TCRdb's copy carries only in-frame clones and drops some. For V, J and clone size, that table is used; D and trimming come from the DNA. Of some 200,000 clones listed, less than 90% are singletons. Enrolled during active infection, Seattle patients were then followed longitudinally. Sequencing input: peripheral blood. The clonotype was recovered from a woman aged 55-75 years with COVID-19, enrolled during active disease.

The CDR3 loop is CASSLGLAGIWREQFF. The DNA of the CDR3 is TGTGCCAGCAGCTTAGGCCTAGCGGGTATATGGAGAGAGCAGTTCTTC. The rearrangement uses TRBV11-1 and TRBJ2-1; 8 nucleotides align to TRBD2. The germline V gene has CDR1 SGHAT and CDR2 FQDESV (reference sequence). J gave up 10 bases and V 1 base, and 12 bases lay outside the gene matches. The CDR3 covers 16 residues.